The source of this T cell receptor (beta chain) is a study of cytomegalovirus exposure and HLA in healthy donors. Looked up from germline, CDR1 is ENHRY and CDR2 is SYGVKD. CDR3 length equals 16 residues. Trimming pared 0 bases from V and 4 bases from J, leaving 13 bases between. Findings of the study overall: Cytomegalovirus status was reportedly diagnosed by the classifier with high specificity and sensitivity. The study recorded over 150 TCR beta chains that were cytomegalovirus-associated.

With regard to this clone: The antigen is unknown.

60 Vbeta and 13 Jbeta primers were used in PCR. TCRdb keeps only in-frame clones here, not all; method: immunoSEQ multiplex PCR. The table lists 150,000 to 200,000 clones, roughly 80% of them singletons. This TCR was sampled from a woman between 50 and 59 years old in good health and CMV-seropositive. The sequencing input was PBMCs. The chain recombines TRBV10-3 with TRBJ2-1; a possible D gene is TRBD2 (7 bases). CDR3 sequence reads: CAISESGGGLYNEQFF. The CDR3 bases are TGTGCCATCAGTGAGTCGGGGGGGGGCTTATACAATGAGCAGTTCTTC.